Below, 30 T cell receptor beta chains from the same sample are listed, as sequenced in a study of Ad26.COV2.S vaccination and SARS-CoV-2 variants. Treatment here: around 19 received Ad26.COV2.S at low or high dose, single or two shots; roughly 5 received placebo; per-sample allocation not given. It was on day 63 after the first vaccine or placebo injection that samples were taken. Profiling relied on immunoSEQ multiplex PCR, and the TCRdb table lists in-frame clones only, not all of them. The sample consists of around 450,000 clones, 75% to 95% of them appearing once. The sequencing used peripheral blood, collected in a trial of Ad26.COV2.S vaccine versus placebo. The receptors shown here come from a person between 18 and 65 years old who received the Ad26.COV2.S COVID-19 vaccine or a placebo.

This sequence joins TRBV6-2 or TRBV6-3 and TRBJ2-3; a weak D match, TRBD2 (5 bases). V lost 5 bases and J lost 0, with 9 bases in between. Germline CDR1 is MNHEY and CDR2 is SVGEGT. CDR3 length equals 14 residues. The CDR3 sequence is CASSNGGSTDTQYF. The CDR3, as DNA: TGTGCCAGCAGTAATGGAGGTAGCACAGATACGCAGTATTTT.

The chain combines TRBV30 with TRBJ1-6, with D possibly being TRBD1 (6 bases). Germline values: CDR1 GTSNPN, CDR2 SVGIG (reference sequence). Trimming pared 2 bases from V and 5 bases from J, leaving 10 bases between. The CDR3 loop spans 14 amino acids. The CDR3 loop reads CAWSRGQNNSPLHF. CDR3 sequence (DNA): TGTGCCTGGAGTAGGGGACAAAATAATTCACCCCTCCACTTT.

The chain couples TRBV4-2 to TRBJ2-1, with TRBD2 identical over 8 bases. Germline V lookup: CDR1 LGHNA, CDR2 YNFKEQ. The J segment lost 5 bases and the V segment lost 1 base, leaving 10 bases of the junction unmatched. CDR3 length equals 17 residues. CDR3 loop: CASSQVVTLAAHNEQFF. CDR3 DNA: TGTGCCAGCAGCCAAGTCGTTACACTAGCGGCCCACAATGAGCAGTTCTTC.

This rearrangement joins TRBV7-2 to TRBJ2-1; TRBD1 agrees at 7 bases. CDR1 is SGHTA and CDR2 is FQGNSA in the germline V gene. The junction had 8 bases not matched to a gene; V was cut back by 8 bases and J by 1 base. The CDR3 covers 15 residues. The DNA of the CDR3 is TGTGCCAGCGGCCCAGGGGGTCTTTCCTACAATGAGCAGTTCTTC. It codes for CASGPGGLSYNEQFF.

The chain uses TRBV7-2 and TRBJ2-7; 8 nucleotides line up with TRBD2. The trim removed 6 bases at V and 1 base at J, leaving 14 bases unmatched. The germline V gene encodes CDR1 SGHTA and CDR2 FQGNSA. This CDR3 has 17 residues. The CDR3 nucleotides read TGTGCCAGCAGTCTACCTCCGCGGACTAGCAGTTCCTACGAGCAGTACTTC. As protein: CASSLPPRTSSSYEQYF.

This chain connects TRBV6-5 to TRBJ2-5; D gene unclear. With 4 bases removed from V and 5 bases from J, the gap between germline ends came to 8 bases. The V gene's germline CDR1 is MNHEY and CDR2 SVGAGI. The CDR3 is 12 amino acids. CDR3 bases: TGTGCCAGCAGTTCCCGACGGGAGACCCAGTACTTC. It encodes CASSSRRETQYF.

V and J are TRBV19 and TRBJ1-2, with TRBD1 matching over 7 bases. Per the germline V gene, CDR1 is LNHDA and CDR2 is SQIVND (reference sequence). Trimming at V came to 5 bases and at J to 1 base, leaving 4 bases not matched to a gene. CDR3 length: 14 residues. DNA for the CDR3: TGTGCCAGTAGTGCTTGGGACAGTAACTATGGCTACACCTTC. The encoded protein is CASSAWDSNYGYTF.

CDR3 amino acids: CASTRGGADTQYF. CDR3 bases: TGTGCCAGCACCCGAGGGGGGGCAGATACGCAGTATTTT. The rearrangement links TRBV28 to TRBJ2-3; tentative D call: TRBD2 (7 bases). The ends were cut back, 7 bases at V and 4 bases at J, with 12 bases in the middle. CDR1 MDHEN and CDR2 SYDVKM come from the germline V gene. There are 13 residues in the CDR3. The full variable domain, its missing parts supplied by reference TRBV28 and TRBJ2-3, is DVKVTQSSRYLVKRTGEKVFLECVQDMDHENMFWYRQDPGLGLRLIYFSYDVKMKEKGDIPEGYSVSREKKERFSLILESASTNQTSMYLCASTRGGADTQYFGPGTRLTVL.

V and J are TRBV3-1 (or the pseudogene TRBV3-2) and TRBJ2-3; tentative D call: TRBD2 (6 bases). The V and J ends lost 2 bases and 1 base respectively, with 10 bases between them. This CDR3 comprises 15 residues. CDR1 is LGHDT, CDR2 YNNKEL, per germline (reference sequence). CDR3 residues: CASSQMGLRTDTQYF. CDR3 bases: TGTGCCAGCAGCCAAATGGGACTTCGCACAGATACGCAGTATTTT.

The chain joins TRBV7-8 to TRBJ2-6; a weak D match, TRBD1 (6 bases). There are 14 residues in the CDR3. Germline V CDR1 and CDR2: SGHVS, FQNEAQ. Deletions cut 6 bases from V and 2 bases from J, with 8 bases between. The CDR3: CASSEGAGANVLTF. The DNA for the CDR3 is TGTGCCAGCAGTGAGGGGGCTGGGGCCAACGTCCTGACTTTC.

This chain connects TRBV5-4 to TRBJ1-2, with a possible D match to TRBD1 (6 bases). V was cut by 3 bases and J by 3 bases, with 18 bases left in between. This CDR3 contains 16 residues. The V gene's germline CDR1 is SGHNT and CDR2 YYREEE (reference sequence). The CDR3 coding sequence is TGTGCCAGCAGCTCCCAGAAAGGGGGTTGGGACTATGGCTACACCTTC. Translating gives CASSSQKGGWDYGYTF.

The V gene is TRBV7-9, the J gene TRBJ1-3; D ambiguous. The CDR3 covers 17 residues. V lost 4 bases and J lost 0, with 16 bases in between. The germline V gene encodes CDR1 SEHNR and CDR2 FQNEAQ (reference sequence). The CDR3 sequence: CASSSRDGESSGNTIYF. CDR3 DNA: TGTGCCAGCAGCTCACGCGACGGGGAGAGCTCTGGAAACACCATATATTTT.

The chain couples TRBV11-2 to TRBJ1-4; 7 bases map to TRBD1. The CDR3 sequence is 13 residues long. J was trimmed by 6 bases and V by 8 bases; bases with no gene match: 6. Per germline, CDR1 SGHAT and CDR2 FQNNGV. The CDR3 protein is CASSTGADEKLFF. The DNA of the CDR3 is TGTGCCAGCTCAACAGGGGCGGATGAAAAACTGTTTTTT.

The chain carries TRBV29-1 and TRBJ1-1; 8 bases line up with TRBD1. Unmatched junction bases numbered 11, after V lost 7 bases and J lost 4 bases. The CDR3 contains 14 residues. CDR1 and CDR2 from the germline V gene are SQVTM and ANQGSEA. The CDR3 sequence is CSGDITGGGTEAFF. Written as DNA, the CDR3 is TGCAGCGGGGACATCACAGGGGGAGGCACTGAAGCTTTCTTT. The variable domain in full, with the rest retrieved from reference TRBV29-1 and TRBJ1-1, is SAVISQKPSRDICQRGTSLTIQCQVDSQVTMMFWYRQQPGQSLTLIATANQGSEATYESGFVIDKFPISRPNLTFSTLTVSNMSPEDSSIYLCSGDITGGGTEAFFGQGTRLTVV.

The V gene is TRBV6-2 or TRBV6-3, the J gene TRBJ2-1; TRBD1 is a possible D gene (7 bases). Germline CDR1 is MNHEY and CDR2 is SVGEGT. Trimming stripped 7 bases from V and 2 bases from J, with 15 bases between. The CDR3 totals 15 residues. The CDR3: CASTPGGKTYNEQFF. In DNA, the CDR3 is TGTGCCAGCACCCCAGGGGGGAAGACCTACAATGAGCAGTTCTTC.

This clone has just one count. This chain connects TRBV11-2 to TRBJ2-6; maybe TRBD1 (6 bases). Trimming left V 2 bases short and J 3 bases short, with 17 bases between. The CDR3 consists of 18 residues. Germline V lookup: CDR1 SGHAT, CDR2 FQNNGV. The CDR3 region is CASSLFPRTGLGANVLTF. In nucleotides, the CDR3 is TGTGCCAGCAGCTTATTTCCGAGAACAGGGCTTGGGGCCAACGTCCTGACTTTC.

CDR3 DNA: TGTGCCAGCAGCAGGGAGATGCGAAACACCGGGGAGCTGTTTTTT. It codes for CASSREMRNTGELFF. The V gene is TRBV7-9, the J gene TRBJ2-2; a possible D gene is TRBD2 (5 bases). CDR3 length: 15 amino acids. V was cut by 5 bases and J by 2 bases, with 12 bases left in between. Germline values: CDR1 SEHNR, CDR2 FQNEAQ (reference sequence).

This chain joins TRBV19 and TRBJ1-2; 8 bases match TRBD1. This CDR3 is built from 14 residues. V was clipped by 8 bases and J by 4 bases; unmatched bases: 9. Germline V CDR1 and CDR2: LNHDA, SQIVND (reference sequence). The CDR3 sequence is CASYSRDRIYGYTF. CDR3 nucleotides: TGTGCCAGTTATTCCCGGGACAGGATCTATGGCTACACCTTC.

The rearrangement links TRBV5-4 to TRBJ1-4; no clear D gene. The length of the CDR3 is 13 residues. Germline-derived CDR1 and CDR2 are SGHNT and YYREEE (reference sequence). V dropped 0 bases and J dropped 6 bases, with 6 bases sitting between them. The CDR3 region is CASSLGIDEKLFF. CDR3 DNA: TGTGCCAGCAGCTTGGGGATTGATGAAAAACTGTTTTTT.

The chain couples TRBV2 to TRBJ2-3, with TRBD1 matching 8 bases. V trimming: 1 base; J trimming: 3 bases; junction bases outside the gene matches: 6. The length of the CDR3 is 16 residues. Germline CDR1 SNHLY, CDR2 FYNNEI. CDR3 nucleotide sequence: TGTGCCAGCAGTGAAGGGGCCAGGGGGCGGACAGATACGCAGTATTTT. As protein: CASSEGARGRTDTQYF. Based on the CDR3 plus reference TRBV2 and TRBJ2-3, the full variable domain is EPEVTQTPSHQVTQMGQEVILRCVPISNHLYFYWYRQILGQKVEFLVSFYNNEISEKSEIFDDQFSVERPDGSNFTLKIRSTKLEDSAMYFCASSEGARGRTDTQYFGPGTRLTVL.

This rearrangement joins TRBV30 to TRBJ1-5, with D hard to call. Trimming removed 0 bases from V and 9 bases from J, with 12 bases in between. Germline V gene sequence: CDR1 GTSNPN, CDR2 SVGIG (reference sequence). This CDR3 is 13 amino acids long. This chain's CDR3 is CAWSVEAGVPQHF. CDR3 DNA sequence: TGTGCCTGGAGTGTAGAGGCAGGAGTGCCCCAGCATTTT.

This chain joins TRBV3-1 (or the pseudogene TRBV3-2) and TRBJ2-1; D tentatively fits TRBD1 or TRBD2 (5 bases each). V shed 4 bases and J shed 5 bases, with 15 bases lying between them. CDR3 length: 15 amino acids. In germline, CDR1 is LGHDT, CDR2 YNNKEL (reference sequence). In nucleotides, the CDR3 is TGTGCCAGCAGCCTCGTGGGTGGGACCGACAATGAGCAGTTCTTC. Residues: CASSLVGGTDNEQFF.

The J gene is TRBJ2-1, the V gene TRBV19; D is uncertain. This CDR3 comprises 14 residues. Germline V gives CDR1 LNHDA, CDR2 SQIVND (reference sequence). V was trimmed by 4 bases and J by 1 base, leaving 8 bases between them. The chain's CDR3 is CASSRQVSYNEQFF. CDR3 DNA: TGTGCCAGTAGTAGGCAGGTTTCCTACAATGAGCAGTTCTTC.

This chain connects TRBV28 to TRBJ2-5; 9 bases map to TRBD1. CDR1 is MDHEN and CDR2 is SYDVKM in the germline V gene. Unmatched junction bases numbered 10, after V lost 7 bases and J lost 4 bases. The CDR3 sequence is 15 residues long. The CDR3 loop reads CASKVRGQGRETQYF. The DNA for the CDR3 is TGTGCCAGCAAGGTGAGGGGACAGGGCCGAGAGACCCAGTACTTC.

The J gene is TRBJ2-3, the V gene TRBV9, with D unclear. This CDR3 contains 13 residues. The V end lost 0 bases, the J end lost 4 bases, and 6 bases lay between the germline ends. Germline V gives CDR1 SGDLS, CDR2 YYNGEE. CDR3 residues: CASSVGVADTQYF. For the CDR3, the DNA is TGTGCCAGCAGCGTAGGGGTGGCAGATACGCAGTATTTT.

The chain joins TRBV2 to TRBJ2-1; a possible D gene is TRBD1 (5 bases). Germline values: CDR1 SNHLY, CDR2 FYNNEI. Trimming took off 2 bases at V and 4 bases at J, with 15 bases between the two ends. The CDR3 length is 16 residues. CDR3 region: CASSEQVGPPYNEQFF. As DNA, the CDR3 is TGTGCCAGCAGTGAACAGGTGGGGCCCCCATACAATGAGCAGTTCTTC.

The chain has TRBV6-5 and TRBJ1-2, with D perhaps TRBD1 (6 bases). The CDR3 sequence is 15 residues long. Trimming pared 9 bases from V and 4 bases from J, leaving 21 bases between. Germline-derived CDR1 and CDR2 are MNHEY and SVGAGI. The CDR3 DNA follows: TGTGCCAGTCGCCCCAGCCAGGGGTACTCCTATGGCTACACCTTC. The encoded protein is CASRPSQGYSYGYTF.

The gene calls are TRBV6-6 and TRBJ1-1; unclear D gene. In germline, CDR1 is MNHNY, CDR2 SVGAGI (reference sequence). The CDR3 runs 11 residues. Between the trimmed V and J ends, which lost 1 base and 7 bases, there was a span of 4 bases. The CDR3 nucleotides are TGTGCCAGCAGTTACTTTGGTGAAGCTTTCTTT. Its translation is CASSYFGEAFF.

The chain uses TRBV9 and TRBJ1-6, with 9 bases aligning to TRBD1. The CDR3 is 17 amino acids. Germline V gene lookup returns CDR1 SGDLS and CDR2 YYNGEE. The V segment lost 4 bases and the J segment 5 bases; nucleotides outside the gene matches: 10. CDR3 protein: CASSKGWGTGNNSPLHF. The CDR3 nucleotides read TGTGCCAGCAGCAAAGGATGGGGGACAGGGAATAATTCACCCCTCCACTTT.

The table lists this clone with a count of one. The V call is TRBV10-3, the J call TRBJ1-3, with D possibly being TRBD1 (6 bases). CDR3 length equals 15 residues. Germline V gene lookup returns CDR1 ENHRY and CDR2 SYGVKD. Trimming removed 4 bases from V and 0 bases from J, with 10 bases in between. The CDR3 protein is CAISATGFSGNTIYF. The CDR3 DNA follows: TGTGCCATCAGTGCGACAGGTTTCTCTGGAAACACCATATATTTT.